Below, 32 T cell receptor beta chains from the same sample are listed, as sequenced in a study of CD8+ T cells in alopecia areata. RNA, once extracted, was reverse transcribed into cDNA for use as the sequencing template. Using immunoSEQ multiplex PCR, the repertoire was profiled, and TCRdb retains in-frame clones only, with some absent. Here the sample spans 55,000 to 65,000 clones, roughly 46% being singletons. Sequencing was performed on NKG2D-low CD8+ T cells sorted from blood. The receptors here all came from a human donor with alopecia areata.

The chain employs TRBV27 and TRBJ2-5; 9 bases map to TRBD1. The CDR3 runs 15 residues. CDR1 and CDR2 from the germline V gene are MNHEY and SMNVEV (reference sequence). J lost 4 bases, V lost 2 bases, and 5 bases had no gene match. CDR3 DNA: TGTGCCAGCAGTTTACCAGGACAGGGGCGAGAGACCCAGTACTTC. Its translation is CASSLPGQGRETQYF.

V gene TRBV29-1 combines with J gene TRBJ2-3; 7 nucleotides agree with TRBD1. V was clipped by 2 bases and J by 2 bases; unmatched bases: 4. The CDR3 consists of 14 residues. The V gene's germline CDR1 is SQVTM and CDR2 ANQGSEA. The DNA of the CDR3 is TGCAGCGTTGAAAGGGGGCGCATCACAGATACGCAGTATTTT. Translated: CSVERGRITDTQYF.

The chain couples TRBV7-9 to TRBJ2-1; D is possibly TRBD2 (5 bases). The germline gives CDR1 SEHNR, CDR2 FQNEAQ (reference sequence). The CDR3 loop spans 12 amino acids. V gave up 8 bases and J gave up 3 bases, with 8 bases separating them. The CDR3 spells CASFGIYNEQFF. The CDR3 coding sequence is TGTGCCAGCTTCGGGATCTACAATGAGCAGTTCTTC.

The CDR3 sequence is CASSYLNGGETQYF. CDR3 bases: TGTGCCAGCAGTTACCTTAACGGGGGAGAGACCCAGTACTTC. The rearrangement links TRBV6-5 to TRBJ2-5, with a weak D call TRBD2 (6 bases). CDR3 length: 14 amino acids. Trimming removed 2 bases from V and 4 bases from J, with 11 bases in between. CDR1 is MNHEY, CDR2 SVGAGI, per germline.

This chain links TRBV2 with TRBJ2-1; the D gene could be TRBD1 or TRBD2 (6 bases each). CDR3 length: 14 amino acids. Trimming removed 10 bases from V and 6 bases from J, with 19 bases in between. From germline, CDR1 is SNHLY and CDR2 FYNNEI. DNA of the CDR3: TGTGCCACCCTAGGTCCGGGGGCAGGCAATGAGCAGTTCTTC. Translated: CATLGPGAGNEQFF.

V is TRBV7-8 and J is TRBJ2-1; 7 positions match TRBD1. Germline V gene data show CDR1 as SGHVS and CDR2 as FQNEAQ. With 3 bases clipped from V and 0 bases from J, the junction kept 8 bases outside the gene matches. CDR3 size: 17 residues. The CDR3 DNA reads as TGTGCCAGCAGCTTGAGGGGACAGACGAGCTCCTACAATGAGCAGTTCTTC. The encoded protein is CASSLRGQTSSYNEQFF.

The V and J genes are TRBV13 and TRBJ1-1; D remains ambiguous. This CDR3 has 11 residues. V lost 5 bases and J 4 bases, leaving 5 bases between the germline ends. Germline CDR1 is PRHDT and CDR2 is FYEKMQ (reference sequence). Here the CDR3 DNA reads TGTGCCAGCAGCCTGGTCACTGAAGCTTTCTTT. Translated: CASSLVTEAFF.

The V call is TRBV13, the J call TRBJ2-5; D uncertain. The CDR3 sequence is 15 residues long. The V gene's germline CDR1 is PRHDT and CDR2 FYEKMQ (reference sequence). Deletions cut 5 bases from V and 1 base from J, with 14 bases between. The CDR3 DNA reads as TGTGCCAGCAGCCAAGAAGATTCGTTCCAAGAGACCCAGTACTTC. Its translation: CASSQEDSFQETQYF. Combining the CDR3 with reference TRBV13 and TRBJ2-5 gives the whole variable domain AAGVIQSPRHLIKEKRETATLKCYPIPRHDTVYWYQQGPGQDPQFLISFYEKMQSDKGSIPDRFSAQQFSDYHSELNMSSLELGDSALYFCASSQEDSFQETQYFGPGTRLLVL.

This clone was counted at least ten times. The rearrangement joins TRBV6-4 to TRBJ2-1; 9 bases are shared with TRBD1. CDR3 size: 15 residues. V lost 4 bases, J lost 6 bases, and 7 bases stayed unmatched. The germline CDR1 and CDR2 sequences are MRHNA and SNTAGT. CDR3 protein: CASSVGQGPANEQFF. The CDR3 nucleotides are TGTGCCAGCAGTGTAGGACAGGGGCCAGCCAATGAGCAGTTCTTC.

The rearrangement links TRBV4-1 to TRBJ1-1, with D unresolved. CDR3 size: 11 residues. The V gene's germline CDR1 is MGHRA and CDR2 YSYEKL. Trimming removed 5 bases at V and 0 bases at J, with 1 base between. CDR3 protein: CASSMNTEAFF. DNA of the CDR3: TGCGCCAGCAGCATGAACACTGAAGCTTTCTTT.

The chain is built from TRBV5-1 and TRBJ2-5, with D possibly TRBD1 on 5 matching bases. Trimming removed 5 bases at V and 2 bases at J, with 22 bases between. The germline V gene has CDR1 SGHRS and CDR2 YFSETQ. The CDR3 length is 17 residues. CDR3 in amino acids: CASSRKETVYSQETQYF. Here the CDR3 DNA reads TGCGCCAGCAGTCGGAAGGAGACAGTTTACTCACAAGAGACCCAGTACTTC.

The rearrangement joins TRBV27 to TRBJ2-1; possibly TRBD2 for D (6 bases). Germline CDR1 is MNHEY and CDR2 is SMNVEV (reference sequence). CDR3 length equals 16 residues. The V end lost 5 bases, the J end lost 1 base, and 15 bases lay between the germline ends. This CDR3 reads CASSPSAGESYNEQFF. The CDR3 DNA follows: TGTGCCAGCAGTCCGTCAGCGGGTGAATCCTACAATGAGCAGTTCTTC.

This clone was found a few times. The genes are TRBV7-9 and TRBJ1-2, with D possibly TRBD1 on 6 matching bases. CDR1 is SEHNR and CDR2 is FQNEAQ in the germline V gene (reference sequence). There are 13 residues in the CDR3. V was cut by 5 bases and J by 3 bases, with 10 bases left in between. The CDR3 protein is CASSPDSYYGYTF. CDR3 DNA: TGTGCCAGCAGCCCGGACAGTTACTATGGCTACACCTTC.

In its sample, this clone was seen a few times. This chain connects TRBV29-1 to TRBJ2-2; D is unclear. Germline V gene sequence: CDR1 SQVTM, CDR2 ANQGSEA. Trimming stripped 6 bases from V and 0 bases from J, with 17 bases between. The CDR3 is made up of 16 amino acids. This chain's CDR3 is CSVPLLEHANTGELFF. The CDR3 DNA is TGCAGCGTACCCTTACTTGAACACGCGAACACCGGGGAGCTGTTTTTT.

The rearrangement joins TRBV11-1 to TRBJ2-1; D remains unclear. The germline CDR1 and CDR2 sequences are SGHAT and FQDESV (reference sequence). This CDR3 region has 13 residues. V was cut by 1 base and J by 8 bases, with 9 bases left in between. CDR3 in DNA: TGTGCCAGCAGCTTAGAGGGATCCGATGAGCAGTTCTTC. Encoded protein: CASSLEGSDEQFF.

The V gene is TRBV28, the J gene TRBJ2-5; D may match TRBD1 or TRBD2 (5 bases each). V was shortened by 2 bases and J by 3 bases, with 7 bases between the two germline ends. Germline V gene data show CDR1 as MDHEN and CDR2 as SYDVKM. This CDR3 comprises 13 residues. The CDR3 spells CASSLEGKETQYF. The CDR3 nucleotides are TGTGCCAGCAGTTTAGAGGGGAAAGAGACCCAGTACTTC. The full variable domain, rest sourced from reference TRBV28 and TRBJ2-5, is DVKVTQSSRYLVKRTGEKVFLECVQDMDHENMFWYRQDPGLGLRLIYFSYDVKMKEKGDIPEGYSVSREKKERFSLILESASTNQTSMYLCASSLEGKETQYFGPGTRLLVL.

Written as DNA, the CDR3 is TGCGCCAGCAGCCCGGACCTCTCCTACGAGCAGTACTTC. Its translation: CASSPDLSYEQYF. The chain links TRBV4-3 to TRBJ2-7, with D unresolved. Germline CDR1 is LGHNA and CDR2 is YSLEER. Trimming removed 4 bases at V and 0 bases at J, with 7 bases between. CDR3 length: 13 amino acids.

This chain connects TRBV23-1 to TRBJ2-7; TRBD1 agrees at 7 bases. TRBV23-1 is treated as an ORF (open reading frame) with a function not yet certain. V lost 3 bases and J lost 0; bases outside the gene matches: 8. This CDR3 region has 16 residues. The CDR3 here is CASSHPGTEASYEQYF. The CDR3 DNA reads TGCGCCAGCAGTCACCCCGGGACAGAAGCCTCCTACGAGCAGTACTTC.

The chain combines TRBV29-1 with TRBJ2-2, with D possibly matching TRBD2 (6 bases). CDR3 size: 12 residues. V lost 6 bases and J 8 bases, leaving 13 bases between the germline ends. The V gene's germline CDR1 is SQVTM and CDR2 ANQGSEA. In DNA form, the CDR3 reads TGCAGCGTCGTCACGGGGGTTGGGGAGCTGTTTTTT. Amino acid sequence: CSVVTGVGELFF.

This clone turned up a few times. The chain is built from TRBV2 and TRBJ2-7; D is uncertain. This CDR3 has 12 residues. Trimming removed 7 bases at V and 3 bases at J, with 10 bases between. Germline loops: CDR1 SNHLY, CDR2 FYNNEI. The CDR3 DNA sequence: TGTGCCAGCAAGGGTAGGATCTACGAGCAGTACTTC. Translation gives CASKGRIYEQYF. Supplemented by reference TRBV2 and TRBJ2-7, the full variable domain reads EPEVTQTPSHQVTQMGQEVILRCVPISNHLYFYWYRQILGQKVEFLVSFYNNEISEKSEIFDDQFSVERPDGSNFTLKIRSTKLEDSAMYFCASKGRIYEQYFGPGTRLTVT.

The rearrangement links TRBV5-6 to TRBJ1-1; D not resolved. Germline loops: CDR1 SGHDT, CDR2 YYEEEE. V lost 5 bases and J lost 10, with 15 bases in between. The CDR3 has 12 amino acids. For the CDR3, the DNA is TGTGCCAGCAGTTATGGACCGAGCCCAGCTTTCTTT. It encodes CASSYGPSPAFF. Combining the CDR3 with reference TRBV5-6 and TRBJ1-1 gives the whole variable domain DAGVTQSPTHLIKTRGQQVTLRCSPKSGHDTVSWYQQALGQGPQFIFQYYEEEERQRGNFPDRFSGHQFPNYSSELNVNALLLGDSALYLCASSYGPSPAFFGQGTRLTVV.

The rearrangement links TRBV27 to TRBJ1-2, with D perhaps TRBD1 (5 bases). Germline V gene sequence: CDR1 MNHEY, CDR2 SMNVEV (reference sequence). CDR3 length equals 12 residues. V was clipped by 8 bases and J by 6 bases, with 13 bases between them. The CDR3: CASWVGRDGYTF. In DNA, the CDR3 is TGTGCCAGCTGGGTGGGACGCGATGGCTACACCTTC.

This chain connects TRBV25-1 to TRBJ1-1; D remains ambiguous. There are 13 residues in the CDR3. The V end lost 3 bases, the J end lost 6 bases, and 11 bases lay between the germline ends. Looked up from germline, CDR1 is MGHDK and CDR2 is SYGVNS. Here the CDR3 DNA reads TGTGCCAGCAGTGAGGGAGGCTTCCCTGAAGCTTTCTTT. It yields the protein CASSEGGFPEAFF.

This clone occurred a few times. This sequence joins TRBV29-1 and TRBJ1-1; 10 nucleotides align to TRBD1. The V and J ends lost 7 bases and 1 base, in that order; junction bases with no gene match: 9. The CDR3 runs to 15 residues. Germline V gene lookup returns CDR1 SQVTM and CDR2 ANQGSEA. CDR3 nucleotide sequence: TGCAGCGACCTCCCGGACAGGGGGGGGAACACTGAAGCTTTCTTT. Translated: CSDLPDRGGNTEAFF.

The V and J genes are TRBV7-9 and TRBJ2-5, with no clear D. V was clipped by 3 bases and J by 6 bases, with 11 bases between them. This CDR3 is 13 amino acids long. Germline V gene sequence: CDR1 SEHNR, CDR2 FQNEAQ (reference sequence). The CDR3 region has the DNA TGTGCCAGCAGCTTGGGCAGACGGCAGACCCAGTACTTC. Amino acid sequence: CASSLGRRQTQYF. Combining the CDR3 with reference TRBV7-9 and TRBJ2-5 gives the whole variable domain DTGVSQNPRHKITKRGQNVTFRCDPISEHNRLYWYRQTLGQGPEFLTYFQNEAQLEKSRLLSDRFSAERPKGSFSTLEIQRTEQGDSAMYLCASSLGRRQTQYFGPGTRLLVL.

The genes are TRBV29-1 and TRBJ2-5; D is ambiguous. This CDR3 is built from 10 residues. V lost 6 bases and J 3 bases, leaving 5 bases between the germline ends. Germline loops: CDR1 SQVTM, CDR2 ANQGSEA. CDR3 in DNA: TGCAGCGTGCGAGAAGAGACCCAGTACTTC. Encoded protein: CSVREETQYF.

The CDR3 DNA reads as TGTGCCAGCTCACGACTAGCGGGAGAAGATACGCAGTATTTT. Translated: CASSRLAGEDTQYF. This chain uses TRBV18 with TRBJ2-3; 12 bases match TRBD2. The CDR3 has 14 amino acids. Per germline, CDR1 KGHSH and CDR2 LQKENI. V dropped 4 bases and J dropped 5; count of bases not matched to a gene: 1. The whole variable domain, remainder taken from reference TRBV18 and TRBJ2-3, is NAGVMQNPRHLVRRRGQEARLRCSPMKGHSHVYWYRQLPEEGLKFMVYLQKENIIDESGMPKERFSAEFPKEGPSILRIQQVVRGDSAAYFCASSRLAGEDTQYFGPGTRLTVL.

This clone was counted many times. This chain links TRBV9 with TRBJ2-1, with 8 bases matching TRBD2. CDR3 size: 14 residues. The germline CDR1 and CDR2 sequences are SGDLS and YYNGEE. The V and J ends lost 0 bases and 6 bases, in that order; junction bases with no gene match: 2. The CDR3 protein is CASSVGAGVNEQFF. The DNA for the CDR3 is TGTGCCAGCAGCGTAGGAGCGGGGGTCAATGAGCAGTTCTTC.

This clone came up a few times. This chain uses TRBV7-9 with TRBJ1-2; a possible D gene is TRBD1 (5 bases). The CDR3 totals 16 residues. Looked up from germline, CDR1 is SEHNR and CDR2 is FQNEAQ (reference sequence). Trimming shortened V by 5 bases and J by 0 bases, and 16 bases separated the two germline ends. CDR3 nucleotides: TGTGCCAGCAGCACAAGGACGGACAACCCTAACTATGGCTACACCTTC. The encoded protein is CASSTRTDNPNYGYTF. The full variable domain, its missing parts supplied by reference TRBV7-9 and TRBJ1-2, is DTGVSQNPRHKITKRGQNVTFRCDPISEHNRLYWYRQTLGQGPEFLTYFQNEAQLEKSRLLSDRFSAERPKGSFSTLEIQRTEQGDSAMYLCASSTRTDNPNYGYTFGSGTRLTVV.

The sample holds a few counts of this clone. Other nucleotide sequences in the sample specify the same CDR3. V is TRBV19 and J is TRBJ2-7, with D tentatively TRBD1 or TRBD2 (5 bases each). The CDR3 consists of 11 residues. In germline, CDR1 is LNHDA, CDR2 SQIVND (reference sequence). Between the trimmed V and J ends, which lost 9 bases and 3 bases, there was a span of 9 bases. CDR3 sequence (DNA): TGTGCCAGCAGGGACGGCTACGAGCAGTACTTC. Residues: CASRDGYEQYF.

CDR3 loop: CASSEAVSYNEQFF. The CDR3, as DNA: TGTGCCAGCAGTGAAGCGGTCTCCTACAATGAGCAGTTCTTC. The V and J genes are TRBV2 and TRBJ2-1; no firm D call. CDR1 is SNHLY and CDR2 is FYNNEI in the germline V gene. The CDR3 covers 14 residues. Trimming took 0 bases from V and 0 from J, leaving 3 bases between them.

This chain connects TRBV7-9 to TRBJ2-4; 9 nucleotides agree with TRBD1. The CDR3 is 15 residues long. Trimming at V came to 5 bases and at J to 8 bases, leaving 10 bases not matched to a gene. Germline V gives CDR1 SEHNR, CDR2 FQNEAQ (reference sequence). CDR3 sequence (DNA): TGTGCCAGCAGCGGGGACAGGGAGGATTGGGACATTCAGTACTTC. Translated, it gives CASSGDREDWDIQYF.